The rows below give T cell receptor beta chains drawn from one sample of a study of blood T cell repertoires in COVID-19. Data came from immunoSEQ multiplex PCR; TCRdb stores just in-frame clones and leaves some out. The sample lists about 84,000 clones; around three quarters were seen once. The specimen was peripheral blood. These receptors were taken from a man aged 45-60 years with active or convalescent COVID-19. Both conserved end residues are part of each CDR3. The D gene is left open where the match is weak. Only some rows state a clone size, as once, few, many or a class for expanded clones.

clone size | J gene | V gene | D gene | CDR3 DNA | CDR3 protein
. | TRBJ1-6 | TRBV6-4 | TRBD1 | TGTGCCAGCAGTGAGGACAGGGAAAATTCACCCCTCCACTTT | CASSEDRENSPLHF
. | TRBJ2-3 | TRBV5-4 | . | TGTGCCAGCAGCTGGATGGGAGCTACAGATACGCAGTATTTT | CASSWMGATDTQYF
. | TRBJ2-3 | TRBV29-1 | TRBD2 | TGCAGCTTGAAGGCTAGCGGGACTTACACAGATACGCAGTATTTT | CSLKASGTYTDTQYF
. | TRBJ2-5 | TRBV9 | TRBD2 | TGTGCCAGCAGCGCACCGGGACTAGCGGGGGGGCCGAGGAGGTCAGAGACCCAGTACTTC | CASSAPGLAGGPRRSETQYF
. | TRBJ1-3 | TRBV18 | TRBD1 | TGTGCCAGCTCACCACCGACGGGACAGGGATCTGGAAACACCATATATTTT | CASSPPTGQGSGNTIYF
. | TRBJ1-1 | TRBV6-1 | . | TGTGCCAGCAGTGGAGCCTATGGGGGGGGCATTTTCACTGAAGCTTTCTTT | CASSGAYGGGIFTEAFF
. | TRBJ1-2 | TRBV29-1 | TRBD1 | TGCAGCGCCGAAGGGGACAGGGGAAGGTATGGCTACACCTTC | CSAEGDRGRYGYTF
. | TRBJ2-3 | TRBV5-6 | . | TGTGCCAGCAACGTACTGGACAGTTCTTACACAGATACGCAGTATTTT | CASNVLDSSYTDTQYF
few | TRBJ1-1 | TRBV10-3 | . | TGTGCCATCAGTGACGGGAACACTGAAGCTTTCTTT | CAISDGNTEAFF
. | TRBJ2-1 | TRBV7-8 | . | TGTGCCAGCAGCTTAGCGGCGGGGAGAAATGAGCAGTTCTTC | CASSLAAGRNEQFF
. | TRBJ2-2 | TRBV19 | . | TGTGCCAGTAGTATAGGGCGGGGGAACACCGGGGAGCTGTTTTTT | CASSIGRGNTGELFF
. | TRBJ2-2 | TRBV5-5 | TRBD2 | TGTGCCAGCAGCTTGGGGACTAGCGGGCTAAACACCGGGGAGCTGTTTTTT | CASSLGTSGLNTGELFF
. | TRBJ1-2 | TRBV19 | TRBD1 | TGTGCCAGTAGTATTGACCGGGACAGCTCCCCCAGCTACACCTTC | CASSIDRDSSPSYTF
. | TRBJ1-1 | TRBV9 | . | TGTGCCAGCAGCTCCAGGGCCATGAACACTGAAGCTTTCTTT | CASSSRAMNTEAFF
. | TRBJ2-1 | TRBV29-1 | . | TGCAGCGTTGAACCCATACACTCCTACAATGAGCAGTTCTTC | CSVEPIHSYNEQFF
once | TRBJ1-3 | TRBV11-2 | . | TGTGCCAGCAGCCCGTTGGGAAACACCATATATTTT | CASSPLGNTIYF
. | TRBJ2-2 | TRBV6-6 | TRBD2 | TGTGCCAGCAGGCAACCAGCGGGGGGTAACACCGGGGAGCTGTTTTTT | CASRQPAGGNTGELFF